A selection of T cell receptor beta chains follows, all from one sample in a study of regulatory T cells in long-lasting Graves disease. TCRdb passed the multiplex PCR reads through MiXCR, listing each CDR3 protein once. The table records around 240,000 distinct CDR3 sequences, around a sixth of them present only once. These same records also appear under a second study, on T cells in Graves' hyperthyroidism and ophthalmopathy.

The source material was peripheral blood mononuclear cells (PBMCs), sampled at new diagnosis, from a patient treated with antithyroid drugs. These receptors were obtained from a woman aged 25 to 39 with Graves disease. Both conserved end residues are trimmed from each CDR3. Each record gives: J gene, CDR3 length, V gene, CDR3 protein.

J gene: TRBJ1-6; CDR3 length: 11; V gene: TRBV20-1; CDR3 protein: SAMTRYNSPLH
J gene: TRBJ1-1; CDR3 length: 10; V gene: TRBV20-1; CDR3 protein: SAPSDRTGAF
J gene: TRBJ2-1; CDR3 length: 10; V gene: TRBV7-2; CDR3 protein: ASSFQDNEQF
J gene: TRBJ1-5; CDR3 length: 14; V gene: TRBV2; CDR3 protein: ASSENGGEFNQPQH
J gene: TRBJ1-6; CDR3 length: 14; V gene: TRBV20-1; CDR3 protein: SASSPGGAYNSPLH
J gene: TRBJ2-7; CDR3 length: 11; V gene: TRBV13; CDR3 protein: ASSSGNNYEQY
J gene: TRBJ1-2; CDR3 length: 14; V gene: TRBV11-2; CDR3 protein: ASSQEYLLGNYGYT
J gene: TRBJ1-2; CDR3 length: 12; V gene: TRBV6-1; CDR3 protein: ASRPEGSLYGYT
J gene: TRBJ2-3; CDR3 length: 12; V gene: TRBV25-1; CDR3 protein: ASSGAGGVDTQY
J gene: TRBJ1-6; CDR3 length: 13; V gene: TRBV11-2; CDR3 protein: ASSLGRSYNSPLH
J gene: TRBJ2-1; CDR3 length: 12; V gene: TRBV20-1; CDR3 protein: SASDGGVYNEQF
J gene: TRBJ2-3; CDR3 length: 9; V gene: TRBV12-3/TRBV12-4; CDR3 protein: ASSPDRRQY
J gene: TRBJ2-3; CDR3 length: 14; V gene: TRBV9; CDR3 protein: ASSAPATGGSDTQY
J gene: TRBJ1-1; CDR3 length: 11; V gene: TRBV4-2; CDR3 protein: ASSQDHARAAF
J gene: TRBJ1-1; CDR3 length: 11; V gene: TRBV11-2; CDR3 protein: ASSLDRGGEAF
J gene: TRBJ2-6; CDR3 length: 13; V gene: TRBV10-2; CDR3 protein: ASSEMAGGANVLT
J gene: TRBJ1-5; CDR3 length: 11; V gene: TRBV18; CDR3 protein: ASSIQGDQPQH
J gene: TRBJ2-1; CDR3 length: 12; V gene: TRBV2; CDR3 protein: ASSGSRGDNEQF
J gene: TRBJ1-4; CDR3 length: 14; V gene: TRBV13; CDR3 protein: ASSLTGGLANEKLF
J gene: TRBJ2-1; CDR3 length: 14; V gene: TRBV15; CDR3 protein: ATSRDPSRDGNEQF
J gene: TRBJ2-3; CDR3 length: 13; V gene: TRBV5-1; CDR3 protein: ASSLGRWSTDTQY
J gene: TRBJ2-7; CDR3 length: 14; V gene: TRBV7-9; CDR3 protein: ASSPGTGENSYEQY
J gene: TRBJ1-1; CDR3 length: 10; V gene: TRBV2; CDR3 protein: ASSDDDPEAF
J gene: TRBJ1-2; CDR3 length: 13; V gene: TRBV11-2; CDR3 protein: ASRSRDGEFNGYT
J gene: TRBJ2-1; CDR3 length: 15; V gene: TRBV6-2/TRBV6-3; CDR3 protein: ASSSFSYRGGDNEQF
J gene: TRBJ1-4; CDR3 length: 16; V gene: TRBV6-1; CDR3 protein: ASSEGRLETLANEKLF
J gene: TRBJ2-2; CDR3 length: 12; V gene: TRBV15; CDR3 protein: ATSRTGVTGELF
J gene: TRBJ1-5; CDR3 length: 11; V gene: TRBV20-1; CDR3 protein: SASREFGQPQH
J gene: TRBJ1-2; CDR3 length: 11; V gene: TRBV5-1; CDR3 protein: ASNTGANYGYT
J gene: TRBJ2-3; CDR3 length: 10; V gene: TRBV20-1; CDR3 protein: SASGSTDTQY
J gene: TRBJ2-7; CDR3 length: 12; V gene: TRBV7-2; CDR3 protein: ASSLGGGEARVY